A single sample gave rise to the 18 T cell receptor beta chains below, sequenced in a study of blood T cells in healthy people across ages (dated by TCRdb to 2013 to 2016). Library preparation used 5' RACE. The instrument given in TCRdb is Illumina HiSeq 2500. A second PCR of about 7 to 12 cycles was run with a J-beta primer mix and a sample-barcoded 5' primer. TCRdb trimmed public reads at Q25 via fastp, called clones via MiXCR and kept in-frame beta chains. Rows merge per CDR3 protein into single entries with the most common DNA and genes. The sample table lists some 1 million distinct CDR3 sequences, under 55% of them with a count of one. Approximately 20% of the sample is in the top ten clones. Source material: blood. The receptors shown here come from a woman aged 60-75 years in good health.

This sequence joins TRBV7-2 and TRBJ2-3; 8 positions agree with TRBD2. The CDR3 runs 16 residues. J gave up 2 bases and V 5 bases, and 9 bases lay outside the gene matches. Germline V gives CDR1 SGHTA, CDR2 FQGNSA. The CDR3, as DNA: TGTGCCAGCAGCCCCCGGACTAGCCAGTTCACAGATACGCAGTATTTT. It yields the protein CASSPRTSQFTDTQYF.

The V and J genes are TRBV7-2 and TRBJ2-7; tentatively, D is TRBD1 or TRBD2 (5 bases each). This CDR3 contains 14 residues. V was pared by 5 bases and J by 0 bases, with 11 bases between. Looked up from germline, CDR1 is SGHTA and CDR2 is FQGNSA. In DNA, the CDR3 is TGTGCCAGCAGCCAGGGAGTGGGCTCCTACGAGCAGTACTTC. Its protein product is CASSQGVGSYEQYF.

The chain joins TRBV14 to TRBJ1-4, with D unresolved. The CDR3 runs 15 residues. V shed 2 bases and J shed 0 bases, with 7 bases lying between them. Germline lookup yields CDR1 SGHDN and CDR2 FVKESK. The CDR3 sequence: CASSQKLSTNEKLFF. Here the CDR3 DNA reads TGTGCCAGCAGCCAAAAGCTATCAACTAATGAAAAACTGTTTTTT. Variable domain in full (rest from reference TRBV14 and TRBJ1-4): EAGVTQFPSHSVIEKGQTVTLRCDPISGHDNLYWYRRVMGKEIKFLLHFVKESKQDESGMPNNRFLAERTGGTYSTLKVQPAELEDSGVYFCASSQKLSTNEKLFFGSGTQLSVL.

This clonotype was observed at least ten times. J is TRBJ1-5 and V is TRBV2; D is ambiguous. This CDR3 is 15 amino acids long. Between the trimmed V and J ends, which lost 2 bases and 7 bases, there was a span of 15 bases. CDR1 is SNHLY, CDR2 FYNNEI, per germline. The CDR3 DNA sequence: TGTGCCAGCAGTGAAACTAGGGTTGGCCGACAGCCCCAGCATTTT. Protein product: CASSETRVGRQPQHF.

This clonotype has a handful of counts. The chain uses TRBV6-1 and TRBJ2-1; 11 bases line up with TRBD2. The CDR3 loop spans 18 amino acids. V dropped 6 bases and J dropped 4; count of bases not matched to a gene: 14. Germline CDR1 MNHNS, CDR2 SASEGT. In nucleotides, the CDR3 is TGTGCCAGCAGGCAACCCACCGAAACTAGCGGGAGATACAATGAGCAGTTCTTC. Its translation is CASRQPTETSGRYNEQFF.

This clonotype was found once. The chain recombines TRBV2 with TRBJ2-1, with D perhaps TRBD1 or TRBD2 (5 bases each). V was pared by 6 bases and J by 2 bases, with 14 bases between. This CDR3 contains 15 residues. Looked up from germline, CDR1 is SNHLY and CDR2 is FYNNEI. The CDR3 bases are TGTGCCAGCAGAGCCGGGACCACAACCTACAATGAGCAGTTCTTC. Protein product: CASRAGTTTYNEQFF.

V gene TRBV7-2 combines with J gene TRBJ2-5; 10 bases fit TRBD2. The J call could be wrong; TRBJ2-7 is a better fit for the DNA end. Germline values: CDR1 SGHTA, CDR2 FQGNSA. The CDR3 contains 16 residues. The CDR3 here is CASSLRASGSGYEQYF. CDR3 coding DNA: TGTGCCAGCAGCTTAAGAGCTAGCGGGAGTGGGTACGAGCAGTACTTC.

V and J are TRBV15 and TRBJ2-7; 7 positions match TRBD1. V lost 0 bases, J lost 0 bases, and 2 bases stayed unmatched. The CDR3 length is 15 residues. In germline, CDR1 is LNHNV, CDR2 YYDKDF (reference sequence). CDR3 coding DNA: TGTGCCACCAGCAGAGAGGGACAGAGCTCCTACGAGCAGTACTTC. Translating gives CATSREGQSSYEQYF.

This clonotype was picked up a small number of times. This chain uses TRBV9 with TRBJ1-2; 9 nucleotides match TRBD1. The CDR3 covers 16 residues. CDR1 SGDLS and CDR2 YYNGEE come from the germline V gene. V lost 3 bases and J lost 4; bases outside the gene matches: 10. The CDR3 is CASSGTPGQGSYGYTF. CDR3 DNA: TGTGCCAGCAGCGGGACGCCGGGACAGGGTTCCTATGGCTACACCTTC.

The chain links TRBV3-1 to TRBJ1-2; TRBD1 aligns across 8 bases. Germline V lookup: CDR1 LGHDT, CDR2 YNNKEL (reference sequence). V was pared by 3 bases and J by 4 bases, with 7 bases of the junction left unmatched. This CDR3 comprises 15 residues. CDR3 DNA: TGTGCCAGCAGCCAGCTAATACAGGGGGGCTATGGCTACACCTTC. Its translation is CASSQLIQGGYGYTF.

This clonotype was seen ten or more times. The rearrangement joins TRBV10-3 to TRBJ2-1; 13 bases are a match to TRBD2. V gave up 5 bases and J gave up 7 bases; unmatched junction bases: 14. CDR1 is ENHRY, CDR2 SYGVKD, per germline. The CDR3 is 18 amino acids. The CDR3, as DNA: TGTGCCATCAGTCGAATAGCCCTCGGGACTAGCGGGAAAAATGAGCAGTTCTTC. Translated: CAISRIALGTSGKNEQFF.

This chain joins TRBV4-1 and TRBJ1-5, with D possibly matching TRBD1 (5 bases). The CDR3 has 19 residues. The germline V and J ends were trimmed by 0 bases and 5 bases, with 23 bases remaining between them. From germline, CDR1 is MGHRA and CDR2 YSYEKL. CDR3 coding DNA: TGCGCCAGCAGCCAAGATCCCGGCCTTGTAGGGGCTGGAGATCAGCCCCAGCATTTT. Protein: CASSQDPGLVGAGDQPQHF.

The CDR3 DNA reads TGCAGTGCTAGAGCCGGGGCAGGACACTACAATGAGCAGTTCTTC. The encoded protein is CSARAGAGHYNEQFF. This sequence joins TRBV20-1 and TRBJ2-1, with D perhaps matching TRBD1 or TRBD2 (5 bases each). Germline lookup yields CDR1 DFQATT and CDR2 SNEGSKA (reference sequence). Trimming took off 1 base at V and 3 bases at J, with 13 bases between the two ends. This CDR3 region has 15 residues.

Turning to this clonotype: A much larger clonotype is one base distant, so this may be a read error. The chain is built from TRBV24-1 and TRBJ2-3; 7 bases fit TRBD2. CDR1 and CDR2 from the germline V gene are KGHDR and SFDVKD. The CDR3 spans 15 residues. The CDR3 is CTTSDLREGTDTQYF. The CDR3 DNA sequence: TGTACCACCAGTGATTTGAGGGAGGGGACAGATACGCAGTATTTT.

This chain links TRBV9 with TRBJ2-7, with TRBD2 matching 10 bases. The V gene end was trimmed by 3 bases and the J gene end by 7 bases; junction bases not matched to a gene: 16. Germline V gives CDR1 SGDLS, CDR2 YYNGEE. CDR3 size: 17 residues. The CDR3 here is CASSALPLAGELNEQYF. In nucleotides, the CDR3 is TGTGCCAGCAGCGCGCTCCCTCTAGCGGGAGAATTGAATGAGCAGTACTTC. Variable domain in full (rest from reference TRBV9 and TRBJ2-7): DSGVTQTPKHLITATGQRVTLRCSPRSGDLSVYWYQQSLDQGLQFLIQYYNGEERAKGNILERFSAQQFPDLHSELNLSSLELGDSALYFCASSALPLAGELNEQYFGPGTRLTVT.

In DNA form, the CDR3 reads TGCAGTGCTAGAGATCTCCAGGAGCCCTACAATGAGCAGTTCTTC. Translating gives CSARDLQEPYNEQFF. The chain joins TRBV20-1 to TRBJ2-1, with D unresolved. The length of the CDR3 is 15 residues. The V end lost 0 bases, the J end lost 2 bases, and 11 bases lay between the germline ends. Germline V gene sequence: CDR1 DFQATT, CDR2 SNEGSKA (reference sequence).

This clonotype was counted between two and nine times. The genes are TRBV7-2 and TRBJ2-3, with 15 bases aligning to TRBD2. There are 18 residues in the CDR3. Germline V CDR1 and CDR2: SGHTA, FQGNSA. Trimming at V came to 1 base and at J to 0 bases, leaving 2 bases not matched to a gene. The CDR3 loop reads CASSLGTSGRASTDTQYF. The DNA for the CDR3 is TGTGCCAGCAGCTTAGGGACTAGCGGGAGGGCTAGCACAGATACGCAGTATTTT.

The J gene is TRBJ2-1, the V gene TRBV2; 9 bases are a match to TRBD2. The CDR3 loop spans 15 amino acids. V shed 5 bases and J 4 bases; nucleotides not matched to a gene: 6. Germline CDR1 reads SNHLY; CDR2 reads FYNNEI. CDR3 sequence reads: CASSILAGWYNEQFF. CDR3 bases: TGTGCCAGCAGTATACTAGCGGGCTGGTACAATGAGCAGTTCTTC.